This TCR beta chain was captured by sequencing in a study of blood T cell repertoires in COVID-19. In the study overall: Nucleic acid was either cDNA or gDNA, and it came from T cells, B-cell-depleted T cells, or PBMCs.

This CDR3 spans 15 amino acids. Germline CDR1 and CDR2: ENHRY and SYGVKD. The ends were cut back, 3 bases at V and 0 bases at J, with 11 bases in the middle. Measured with immunoSEQ multiplex PCR; TCRdb has only the in-frame clones, and not every one. The sample has roughly 400,000 clones; around 87% are singletons. The chain carries TRBV10-3 and TRBJ1-2; D is perhaps TRBD1 (6 bases). Sequencing input: peripheral blood. The sequence came from a woman aged 60-70 years with COVID-19, enrolled during active disease. CDR3 bases: TGTGCCATCAGTGACACAGGGAGAACTAACTATGGCTACACCTTC. It is translated as CAISDTGRTNYGYTF.